This TCR beta chain derives from a study of beta chain features in type 1 diabetes. As for this clone: The antigen remains unidentified.

Reverse transcription of all isolated RNA meant that expressed TCRB transcripts were sequenced. Profiled with immunoSEQ multiplex PCR; TCRdb holds only in-frame clones, not every one. Of about 330,000 clones listed, approximately 10% are singletons. CDR1 and CDR2 from the germline V gene are SQVTM and ANQGSEA. The CDR3 consists of 18 residues. Trimming left V 3 bases short and J 7 bases short, with 28 bases between. Broader study findings: cDNA-based sequencing might over-represent cells highly expressing TCR. Naive, central memory and Treg TCRB repertoires appeared more alike in patients than in healthy donors. Resolution of whether HLA type affects TCRB rearrangement was not achieved here.

Purity (above 95%) was reached by all sorted populations. This sequence was found in a woman aged 25 to 39 in good health. The chain combines TRBV29-1 with TRBJ2-1, with a tentative D call TRBD1 (5 bases). Sequencing used naive CD4+ T cells from blood. CDR3 residues: CSVETVSSPQRRLNEQFF. The CDR3 nucleotides read TGCAGCGTTGAGACAGTCTCTTCCCCACAGCGCCGGCTTAATGAGCAGTTCTTC.